This T cell receptor (beta chain) emerged from a study of early T cells in non-severe SARS-CoV-2 infection. The wider study: With bulk RNA from unsorted whole blood as input, sequencing yielded unpaired chains.

cDNA molecules, individually, were tagged with unique molecular identifiers. Using its own MiXCR run on the 5' RACE reads, TCRdb lists one record per CDR3 protein. Of some 38,000 distinct CDR3 sequences listed, less than 6.5% are singletons. The table lists this clonotype with many counts. The source of this sequence is an adult who was a healthcare worker with PCR-confirmed SARS-CoV-2 infection or an uninfected control (not recorded which). Sequenced: whole blood.

The CDR3 loop is CASSQELAGYNEQFF. CDR3 DNA: TGTGCCAGCAGCCAAGAGCTAGCGGGATACAATGAGCAGTTCTTC. The V call is TRBV3-1, the J call TRBJ2-1, with 9 bases lining up with TRBD2. The CDR3 totals 15 residues. Germline V gene sequence: CDR1 LGHDT, CDR2 YNNKEL (reference sequence). The V segment lost 0 bases and the J segment 4 bases; nucleotides outside the gene matches: 1.